This is a list of T cell receptor beta chains from one sample in a study of blood T cells in healthy people across ages. TCRdb redid the calling of the 5' RACE reads with MiXCR, one entry per CDR3 protein. Of 1.8 million or so distinct CDR3 sequences in the sample, around 42% were seen once. The sample was blood. These receptors all come from a human donor in good health. Both conserved end residues are part of each CDR3. A D gene is named only where the DNA matches it firmly. Clone size is given for some rows only: seen once, a few or many times, or a class if the clone is expanded.

v_gene: TRBV6-1; d_gene: .; j_gene: TRBJ2-5; abundance: .; CDR3aa: CASSFTIGGETQYF; CDR3nt: TGTGCCAGCAGTTTTACCATTGGGGGGGAGACCCAGTACTTC
v_gene: TRBV3-1; d_gene: TRBD2; j_gene: TRBJ2-1; abundance: .; CDR3aa: CASSQLGGRAVGYNEQFF; CDR3nt: TGTGCCAGCAGCCAATTGGGAGGGAGAGCCGTAGGGTACAATGAGCAGTTCTTC
v_gene: TRBV6-2/TRBV6-3; d_gene: .; j_gene: TRBJ1-2; abundance: .; CDR3aa: CASSLAPIAGYTF; CDR3nt: TGTGCCAGCAGTTTGGCCCCAATTGCTGGCTACACCTTC
v_gene: TRBV4-1; d_gene: .; j_gene: TRBJ2-3; abundance: few; CDR3aa: CASSQVGLSTDTQYF; CDR3nt: TGCGCCAGCAGCCAAGTAGGCCTAAGCACAGATACGCAGTATTTT
v_gene: TRBV7-2; d_gene: .; j_gene: TRBJ2-5; abundance: .; CDR3aa: CANSSLQETQYF; CDR3nt: TGTGCCAACAGCTCCCTACAAGAGACCCAGTACTTC
v_gene: TRBV11-3; d_gene: .; j_gene: TRBJ2-2; abundance: .; CDR3aa: CASSSPSREGAGVKTGELFF; CDR3nt: TGTGCCAGCAGCTCACCCTCGAGGGAGGGGGCGGGGGTAAAAACCGGGGAGCTGTTTTTT
v_gene: TRBV14; d_gene: .; j_gene: TRBJ2-4; abundance: .; CDR3aa: CASSQDIENQQYF; CDR3nt: TGTGCCAGCAGCCAAGATATTGAGAATCAGCAGTACTTC
v_gene: TRBV5-6; d_gene: .; j_gene: TRBJ2-7; abundance: .; CDR3aa: CASSLGGESSYEQYF; CDR3nt: TGTGCCAGCAGCTTGGGAGGGGAAAGCTCCTACGAGCAGTACTTC
v_gene: TRBV4-1; d_gene: TRBD1; j_gene: TRBJ2-3; abundance: .; CDR3aa: CASSQDGQGADTQYF; CDR3nt: TGCGCCAGCAGCCAAGATGGGCAGGGGGCAGATACGCAGTATTTT
v_gene: TRBV4-3; d_gene: .; j_gene: TRBJ1-4; abundance: .; CDR3aa: CASSHPGTASNEKLFF; CDR3nt: TGCGCCAGCAGCCACCCTGGGACCGCATCTAATGAAAAACTGTTTTTT
v_gene: TRBV5-1; d_gene: TRBD1; j_gene: TRBJ1-5; abundance: few; CDR3aa: CASSLEGQLYQPQHF; CDR3nt: TGCGCCAGCAGCTTGGAGGGACAGTTATATCAGCCCCAGCATTTT
v_gene: TRBV4-3; d_gene: .; j_gene: TRBJ2-5; abundance: few; CDR3aa: CASSPRYGGLETQYF; CDR3nt: TGCGCCAGCAGCCCTCGGTACGGCGGACTAGAGACCCAGTACTTC
v_gene: TRBV15; d_gene: .; j_gene: TRBJ2-4; abundance: .; CDR3aa: CATSRDRNQGSKNIQYF; CDR3nt: TGTGCCACCAGCAGAGATCGGAATCAGGGATCCAAAAACATTCAGTACTTC
v_gene: TRBV20-1; d_gene: .; j_gene: TRBJ2-1; abundance: .; CDR3aa: CSARVSSRESYNEQFF; CDR3nt: TGCAGTGCTAGAGTTAGTTCCAGGGAGTCCTACAATGAGCAGTTCTTC
v_gene: TRBV12-3/TRBV12-4; d_gene: TRBD1; j_gene: TRBJ1-4; abundance: .; CDR3aa: CASSNHGQGDNEKLFF; CDR3nt: TGTGCCAGCAGTAATCACGGACAGGGGGATAATGAAAAACTGTTTTTT
v_gene: TRBV5-5; d_gene: .; j_gene: TRBJ2-7; abundance: .; CDR3aa: CASSLTKLPPSYEQYF; CDR3nt: TGTGCCAGCAGCTTGACCAAGTTGCCCCCTTCCTACGAGCAGTACTTC
v_gene: TRBV6-1; d_gene: .; j_gene: TRBJ1-5; abundance: few; CDR3aa: CASSDPVNQPQHF; CDR3nt: TGTGCCAGCAGTGATCCTGTCAATCAGCCCCAGCATTTT
v_gene: TRBV7-2; d_gene: TRBD1; j_gene: TRBJ2-2; abundance: .; CDR3aa: CASSKGQLNTGELFF; CDR3nt: TGTGCCAGCAGCAAGGGACAGTTGAACACCGGGGAGCTGTTTTTT
v_gene: TRBV6-6; d_gene: .; j_gene: TRBJ2-3; abundance: .; CDR3aa: CASIKAGTDTQYF; CDR3nt: TGTGCCAGCATCAAAGCGGGTACAGATACGCAGTATTTT
v_gene: TRBV11-2; d_gene: TRBD2; j_gene: TRBJ2-5; abundance: .; CDR3aa: CASSRGGGRHETQYF; CDR3nt: TGTGCCAGCAGCCGCGGGGGGGGGCGTCATGAGACCCAGTACTTC
v_gene: TRBV7-9; d_gene: TRBD1; j_gene: TRBJ1-5; abundance: once; CDR3aa: CASSPTGQEQPQHF; CDR3nt: TGTGCCAGCAGCCCTACCGGACAGGAGCAGCCCCAGCATTTT
v_gene: TRBV10-3; d_gene: TRBD1; j_gene: TRBJ1-2; abundance: .; CDR3aa: CAISESGTGSIYYGYTF; CDR3nt: TGTGCCATCAGTGAGTCCGGGACAGGGAGTATATACTATGGCTACACCTTC
v_gene: TRBV27; d_gene: TRBD1; j_gene: TRBJ2-3; abundance: few; CDR3aa: CASSLLGTGLSTDTQYF; CDR3nt: TGTGCCAGCAGTCTTTTAGGGACAGGCCTTAGCACAGATACGCAGTATTTT
v_gene: TRBV15; d_gene: .; j_gene: TRBJ1-5; abundance: few; CDR3aa: CATSRWGRDGSQPQHF; CDR3nt: TGTGCCACCAGCAGGTGGGGGAGGGACGGTAGTCAGCCCCAGCATTTT
v_gene: TRBV9; d_gene: .; j_gene: TRBJ2-7; abundance: .; CDR3aa: CASSPWGNSYEQYF; CDR3nt: TGTGCCAGCAGCCCGTGGGGTAACTCCTACGAGCAGTACTTC
v_gene: TRBV27; d_gene: .; j_gene: TRBJ2-1; abundance: .; CDR3aa: CASSLTGGSSGGYYNEQFF; CDR3nt: TGTGCCAGCAGTTTAACAGGGGGCTCTAGCGGGGGTTATTATAATGAGCAGTTCTTC
v_gene: TRBV4-3; d_gene: .; j_gene: TRBJ1-1; abundance: many; CDR3aa: CASSQVSNTEAFF; CDR3nt: TGCGCCAGCAGCCAAGTGTCGAACACTGAAGCTTTCTTT
v_gene: TRBV29-1; d_gene: .; j_gene: TRBJ1-2; abundance: .; CDR3aa: CSVASPGEPNYGYTF; CDR3nt: TGCAGCGTTGCGTCCCCAGGGGAGCCTAATTATGGCTACACCTTC
v_gene: TRBV5-5; d_gene: .; j_gene: TRBJ2-7; abundance: few; CDR3aa: CASSFGDLSYEQYF; CDR3nt: TGTGCCAGCAGCTTTGGAGACCTTTCCTACGAGCAGTACTTC
v_gene: TRBV4-3; d_gene: .; j_gene: TRBJ2-7; abundance: once; CDR3aa: CASSQDGRSYEQYF; CDR3nt: TGCGCCAGCAGCCAAGATGGTAGGAGCTACGAGCAGTACTTC
v_gene: TRBV6-5; d_gene: .; j_gene: TRBJ1-2; abundance: .; CDR3aa: CAGRRWGYGYTF; CDR3nt: TGTGCCGGCCGTAGGTGGGGCTATGGCTACACCTTC
v_gene: TRBV5-1; d_gene: .; j_gene: TRBJ2-6; abundance: .; CDR3aa: CASSKGANVLTF; CDR3nt: TGCGCCAGCAGCAAAGGGGCCAACGTCCTGACTTTC
v_gene: TRBV6-1; d_gene: .; j_gene: TRBJ2-5; abundance: few; CDR3aa: CASSEGPSGVETQYF; CDR3nt: TGTGCCAGCAGTGAAGGTCCCTCAGGGGTAGAGACCCAGTACTTC
v_gene: TRBV7-2; d_gene: .; j_gene: TRBJ2-1; abundance: few; CDR3aa: CASSLVPGAGMYEQFF; CDR3nt: TGTGCCAGCAGCTTGGTCCCGGGGGCAGGTATGTATGAGCAGTTCTTC
v_gene: TRBV20-1; d_gene: TRBD2; j_gene: TRBJ2-4; abundance: many; CDR3aa: CSALRGGDIQYF; CDR3nt: TGCAGTGCTCTCCGCGGGGGTGACATTCAGTACTTC
v_gene: TRBV28; d_gene: TRBD2; j_gene: TRBJ2-7; abundance: .; CDR3aa: CASRDLVGGAFEQYF; CDR3nt: TGTGCCAGCAGAGATCTAGTCGGGGGGGCCTTCGAGCAGTACTTC
v_gene: TRBV20-1; d_gene: .; j_gene: TRBJ1-1; abundance: .; CDR3aa: CSARESGIQKAFF; CDR3nt: TGCAGTGCTAGAGAATCCGGGATCCAAAAAGCTTTCTTT
v_gene: TRBV7-9; d_gene: .; j_gene: TRBJ1-2; abundance: .; CDR3aa: CASSLESSCYGYTF; CDR3nt: TGTGCCAGCAGCTTAGAGAGCAGCTGCTATGGCTACACCTTC
v_gene: TRBV4-2; d_gene: TRBD1; j_gene: TRBJ2-5; abundance: few; CDR3aa: CASSQDLAGGQETQYF; CDR3nt: TGTGCCAGCAGCCAAGATTTGGCAGGGGGCCAAGAGACCCAGTACTTC
v_gene: TRBV7-2; d_gene: TRBD1; j_gene: TRBJ2-1; abundance: .; CDR3aa: CASSYAGTAHNEQFF; CDR3nt: TGTGCCAGCAGCTATGCCGGGACAGCCCACAATGAGCAGTTCTTC